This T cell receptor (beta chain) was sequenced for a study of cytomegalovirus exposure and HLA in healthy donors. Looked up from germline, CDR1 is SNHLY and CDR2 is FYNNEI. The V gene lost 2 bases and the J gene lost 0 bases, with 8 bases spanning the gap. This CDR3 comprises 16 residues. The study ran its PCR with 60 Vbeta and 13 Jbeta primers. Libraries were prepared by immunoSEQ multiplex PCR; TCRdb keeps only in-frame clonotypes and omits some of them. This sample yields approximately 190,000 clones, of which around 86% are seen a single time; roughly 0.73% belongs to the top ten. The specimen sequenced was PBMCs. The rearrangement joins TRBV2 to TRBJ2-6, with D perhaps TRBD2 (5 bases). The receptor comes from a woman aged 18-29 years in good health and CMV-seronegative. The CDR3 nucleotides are TGTGCCAGCAGTGAAATCCGGGGCTCTGGGGCCAACGTCCTGACTTTC. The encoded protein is CASSEIRGSGANVLTF.